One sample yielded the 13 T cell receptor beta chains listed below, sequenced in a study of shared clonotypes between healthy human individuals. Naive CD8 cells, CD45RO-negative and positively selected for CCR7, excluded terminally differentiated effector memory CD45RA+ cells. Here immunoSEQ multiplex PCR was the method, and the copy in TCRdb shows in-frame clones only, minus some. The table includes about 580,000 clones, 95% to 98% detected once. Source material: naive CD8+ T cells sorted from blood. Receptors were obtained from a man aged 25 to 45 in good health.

Written as DNA, the CDR3 is TGCAGCGTTGAGGGACAGGGGGCGAGCGACACTGAAGCTTTCTTT. Amino acid sequence: CSVEGQGASDTEAFF. The rearrangement joins TRBV29-1 to TRBJ1-1; 12 nucleotides match TRBD1. CDR1 SQVTM and CDR2 ANQGSEA come from the germline V gene. This CDR3 is 15 amino acids long. With 3 bases clipped from V and 3 bases from J, the junction kept 5 bases outside the gene matches.

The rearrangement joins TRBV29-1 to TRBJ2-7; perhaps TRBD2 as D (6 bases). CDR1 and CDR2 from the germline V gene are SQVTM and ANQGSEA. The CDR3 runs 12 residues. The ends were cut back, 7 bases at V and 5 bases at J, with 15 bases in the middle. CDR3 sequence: CSARGLRNEQYF. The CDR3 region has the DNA TGCAGCGCAAGGGGACTGAGGAACGAGCAGTACTTC.

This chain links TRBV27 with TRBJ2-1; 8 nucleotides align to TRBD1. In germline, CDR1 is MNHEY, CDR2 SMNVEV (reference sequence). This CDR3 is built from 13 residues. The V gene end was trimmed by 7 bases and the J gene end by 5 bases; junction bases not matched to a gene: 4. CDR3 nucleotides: TGTGCCAGCACCCTGGACAGGGACAATGAGCAGTTCTTC. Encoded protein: CASTLDRDNEQFF.

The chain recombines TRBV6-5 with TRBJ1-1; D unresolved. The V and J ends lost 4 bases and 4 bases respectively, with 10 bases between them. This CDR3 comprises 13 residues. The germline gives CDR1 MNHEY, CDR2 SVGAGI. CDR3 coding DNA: TGTGCCAGCAGTTTCGTACAGAGCACTGAAGCTTTCTTT. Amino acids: CASSFVQSTEAFF.

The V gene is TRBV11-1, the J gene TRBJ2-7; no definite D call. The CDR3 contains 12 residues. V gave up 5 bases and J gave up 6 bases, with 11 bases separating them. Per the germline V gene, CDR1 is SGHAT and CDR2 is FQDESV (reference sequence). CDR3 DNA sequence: TGTGCCAGCAGCCGGCCCCTATCCGAGCAGTACTTC. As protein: CASSRPLSEQYF. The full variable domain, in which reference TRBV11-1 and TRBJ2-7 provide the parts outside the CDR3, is EAEVAQSPRYKITEKSQAVAFWCDPISGHATLYWYRQILGQGPELLVQFQDESVVDDSQLPKDRFSAERLKGVDSTLKIQPAELGDSAMYLCASSRPLSEQYFGPGTRLTVT.

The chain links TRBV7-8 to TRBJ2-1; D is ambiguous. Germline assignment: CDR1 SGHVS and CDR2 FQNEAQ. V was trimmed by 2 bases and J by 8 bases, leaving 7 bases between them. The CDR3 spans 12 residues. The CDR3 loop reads CASSLPKDEQFF. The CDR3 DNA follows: TGTGCCAGCAGCTTACCGAAGGATGAGCAGTTCTTC.

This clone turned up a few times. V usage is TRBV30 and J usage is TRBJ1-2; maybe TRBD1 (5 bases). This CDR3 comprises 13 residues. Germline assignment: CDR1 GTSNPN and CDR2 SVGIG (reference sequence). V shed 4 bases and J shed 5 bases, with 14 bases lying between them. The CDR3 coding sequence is TGTGCCTGGAATCCCGGGACGGTTTATGGCTACACCTTC. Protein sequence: CAWNPGTVYGYTF.

CDR3 coding DNA: TGTGCCAGCAGCGCAGGGACAGGGTTCGGGACCCAGTACTTC. Translating it yields CASSAGTGFGTQYF. V and J are TRBV9 and TRBJ2-5, with TRBD1 identical over 9 bases. CDR1 is SGDLS and CDR2 is YYNGEE in the germline V gene. V dropped 3 bases and J dropped 7; count of bases not matched to a gene: 7. The CDR3 consists of 14 residues.

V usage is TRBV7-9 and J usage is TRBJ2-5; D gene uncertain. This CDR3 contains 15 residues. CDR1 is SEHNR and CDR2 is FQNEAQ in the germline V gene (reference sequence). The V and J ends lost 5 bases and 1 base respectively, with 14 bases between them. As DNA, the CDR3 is TGTGCCAGCAGCCTATTCGACGGTGGCCAAGAGACCCAGTACTTC. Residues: CASSLFDGGQETQYF.

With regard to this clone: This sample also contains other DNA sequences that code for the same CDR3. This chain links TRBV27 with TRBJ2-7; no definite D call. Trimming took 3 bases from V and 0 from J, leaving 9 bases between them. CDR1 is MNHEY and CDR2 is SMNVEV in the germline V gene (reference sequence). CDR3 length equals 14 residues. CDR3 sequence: CASSFSRSSYEQYF. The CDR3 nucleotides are TGTGCCAGCAGTTTTTCCAGGAGCTCCTACGAGCAGTACTTC.

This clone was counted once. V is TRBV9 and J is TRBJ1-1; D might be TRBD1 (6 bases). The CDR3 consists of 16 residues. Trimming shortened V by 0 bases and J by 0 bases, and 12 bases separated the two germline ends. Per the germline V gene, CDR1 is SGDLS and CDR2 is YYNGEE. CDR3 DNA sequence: TGTGCCAGCAGCGTAGGAGCCAGGACAGTGAACACTGAAGCTTTCTTT. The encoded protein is CASSVGARTVNTEAFF.

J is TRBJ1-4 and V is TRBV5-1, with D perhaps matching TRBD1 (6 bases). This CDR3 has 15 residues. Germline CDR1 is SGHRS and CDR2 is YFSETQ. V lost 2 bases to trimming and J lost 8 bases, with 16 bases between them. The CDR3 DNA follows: TGCGCCAGCAGCTTTGGCGGGGCAGGACAGGAAAAACTGTTTTTT. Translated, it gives CASSFGGAGQEKLFF.

CDR3 residues: CASSLRPPPISETQYF. DNA for the CDR3: TGTGCCAGCAGTTTAAGACCCCCCCCTATTAGCGAGACCCAGTACTTC. The V gene is TRBV27, the J gene TRBJ2-5; the D is unclear. From germline, CDR1 is MNHEY and CDR2 SMNVEV (reference sequence). V was clipped by 2 bases and J by 5 bases, with 18 bases between them. The CDR3 is 16 amino acids.